This T cell receptor beta chain was captured by sequencing in a study of T cell clonality in common variable immunodeficiency. Notes on the study in general: Fewer deletions and N-nucleotide insertions were reportedly seen in common variable immunodeficiency TCR beta sequences.

This clone was counted ten times or more. Its matching antigen is unknown. The CDR3 end falls 3 residues outside the read, so it is completed with the germline J gene. TCRdb's copy holds only in-frame clones and misses some; the assay was immunoSEQ multiplex PCR. This table holds over 30,000 clones with no singletons; the top ten claim about 27%. Germline CDR1 is ENHRY and CDR2 is SYGVKD. The CDR3 runs to 14 residues. The V segment lost 10 bases and the J segment 9 bases; nucleotides outside the gene matches: 7. Sequenced sample: peripheral blood mononuclear cells. The chain combines TRBV10-3 with TRBJ2-1; 15 nucleotides line up with TRBD2. This TCR came from a human donor with common variable immunodeficiency. CDR3 in amino acids: CATAGLAGGLEQFF. The DNA read from the CDR3 is TGTGCCACAGCGGGACTAGCGGGAGGACTTGAG.